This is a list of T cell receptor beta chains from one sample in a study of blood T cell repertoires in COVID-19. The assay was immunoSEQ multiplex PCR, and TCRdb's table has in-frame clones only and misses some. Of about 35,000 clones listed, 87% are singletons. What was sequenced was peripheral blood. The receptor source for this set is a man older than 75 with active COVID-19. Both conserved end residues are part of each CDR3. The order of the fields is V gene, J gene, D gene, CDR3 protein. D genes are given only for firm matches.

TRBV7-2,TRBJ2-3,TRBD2,CASSLGVLTSGRAGDTQYF
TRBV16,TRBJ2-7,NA,CASSSNPGTKTQYF
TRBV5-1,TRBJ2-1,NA,CASSLTAYSYNEQFF
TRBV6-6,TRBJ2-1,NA,CASTPNYSGSYNEQFF
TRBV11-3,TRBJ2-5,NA,CASSREYQETQYF
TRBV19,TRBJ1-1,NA,CASSIQGTGVAEAFF
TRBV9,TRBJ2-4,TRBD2,CASSAATSVGNIQYF
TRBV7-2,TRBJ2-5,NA,CASSPKETQYF
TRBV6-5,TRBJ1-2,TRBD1,CASRTGEGWVYGYTF
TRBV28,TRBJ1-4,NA,CASSFQTGFNEKLFF
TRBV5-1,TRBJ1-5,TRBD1,CASSLGTGPYQPQHF
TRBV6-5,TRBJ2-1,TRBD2,CASREALAGRNEQFF